The 17 T cell receptor beta chains below come from one sample, sequenced in a study of T cells in Graves' hyperthyroidism and ophthalmopathy. Authors of the study amplified TCR beta CDR3 regions from RNA transcripts. First-round RT-PCR targeting the TCR CDR3 was performed with the HTBI primer set. TCRdb used MiXCR to reprocess the multiplex PCR reads, holding one entry per CDR3 protein. The sample contains roughly 380,000 distinct CDR3 sequences, around 15% of which appear only once. The material sequenced was blood. These receptors were taken from a woman aged 18-29 years with Graves' hyperthyroidism.

This clonotype showed up many times. The chain couples TRBV6-2 or TRBV6-3 to TRBJ1-1, with TRBD1 matching over 7 bases. Germline V CDR1 and CDR2: MNHEY, SVGEGT. Trimming cost V 5 bases and J 4 bases; bases outside gene matches: 4. The CDR3 contains 13 residues. CDR3 in amino acids: CASSNRGGTEAFF. Written as DNA, the CDR3 is TGTGCCAGCAGTAACAGGGGAGGCACTGAAGCTTTCTTT.

As concerns this clonotype: One base away lies a much larger clone, so this may be a sequencing read error. The rearrangement joins TRBV7-3 to TRBJ2-1; either TRBD1 or TRBD2 may supply D (6 bases each). Germline-derived CDR1 and CDR2 are SGHTA and FQGTGA. The CDR3 is 15 amino acids. Trimming shortened V by 3 bases and J by 9 bases, and 18 bases separated the two germline ends. CDR3 amino acids: CASSFSAGTDSEQFF. CDR3 in DNA: TGTGCCAGCAGCTTTTCGGCGGGGACGGACAGTGAGCAGTTCTTC. The variable domain in full, with the rest retrieved from reference TRBV7-3 and TRBJ2-1, is GAGVSQTPSNKVTEKGKYVELRCDPISGHTALYWYRQSLGQGPEFLIYFQGTGAADDSGLPNDRFFAVRPEGSVSTLKIQRTERGDSAVYLCASSFSAGTDSEQFFGPGTRLTVL.

This clonotype was seen repeatedly, ten times or more. This chain links TRBV6-1 with TRBJ2-3, with 12 bases lining up with TRBD2. Germline V gene sequence: CDR1 MNHNS, CDR2 SASEGT. V was clipped by 4 bases and J by 6 bases; unmatched bases: 8. The CDR3 contains 16 residues. Here the CDR3 DNA reads TGTGCCAGCAGTGGACACCTAGCGGGAGGGCCTGATACGCAGTATTTT. It encodes CASSGHLAGGPDTQYF.

In this sample, this clonotype turned up a few times. A much larger clone lies one base from this, so it may be a read error. The chain uses TRBV7-9 and TRBJ2-5; a weak D match, TRBD2 (5 bases). Deletions cut 6 bases from V and 7 bases from J, with 18 bases between. CDR3 size: 14 residues. CDR1 SEHNR and CDR2 FQNEAQ come from the germline V gene (reference sequence). The CDR3: CASRSLGIKGTQYF. CDR3 in DNA: TGTGCCAGCAGGTCACTAGGGATTAAAGGGACCCAGTACTTC.

In this sample, this clonotype turned up many times. V and J are TRBV11-3 and TRBJ2-2; D may be TRBD1 (6 bases). Deletions cut 1 base from V and 6 bases from J, with 12 bases between. Per germline, CDR1 SGHNT and CDR2 YENEEA. CDR3 length equals 15 residues. The CDR3 DNA follows: TGTGCCAGCAGCTTAGGGTTACAGGGACCCGGGGAGCTGTTTTTT. It encodes CASSLGLQGPGELFF.

There are many counts of this clonotype. The chain couples TRBV11-2 to TRBJ1-6; no firm D call. The V gene lost 1 base and the J gene lost 6 bases, with 13 bases spanning the gap. CDR1 is SGHAT, CDR2 FQNNGV, per germline. The CDR3 extends over 16 amino acids. The CDR3 sequence: CASSLGAYGINSPLHF. DNA for the CDR3: TGTGCCAGCAGCTTAGGAGCTTACGGGATTAATTCACCCCTCCACTTT.

This clonotype was detected many times. The chain is built from TRBV7-2 and TRBJ2-3, with D perhaps matching TRBD1 (6 bases). V lost 1 base to trimming and J lost 5 bases, with 13 bases between them. Per the germline V gene, CDR1 is SGHTA and CDR2 is FQGNSA. This CDR3 contains 15 residues. The CDR3 loop reads CASSLGYNREDTQYF. CDR3 DNA sequence: TGTGCCAGCAGCTTAGGGTACAACAGGGAAGATACGCAGTATTTT.

The table lists this clonotype with many counts. The chain joins TRBV6-6 to TRBJ1-1; D gene uncertain. CDR3 length: 16 amino acids. Germline V CDR1 and CDR2: MNHNY, SVGAGI (reference sequence). V lost 0 bases to trimming and J lost 3 bases, with 14 bases between them. CDR3 region: CASSYSKPVLDTEAFF. The CDR3 DNA follows: TGTGCCAGCAGTTACTCGAAGCCGGTTTTAGACACTGAAGCTTTCTTT.

This clonotype was counted ten times or more. The V and J genes are TRBV18 and TRBJ2-5; D may be TRBD1 (7 bases). CDR1 and CDR2 from the germline V gene are KGHSH and LQKENI. The CDR3 extends over 15 amino acids. The germline V and J ends were trimmed by 0 bases and 4 bases, with 12 bases remaining between them. The CDR3: CASSPPEGAAETQYF. The CDR3 DNA is TGTGCCAGCTCACCACCGGAGGGGGCCGCAGAGACCCAGTACTTC.

The chain is built from TRBV12-3 or TRBV12-4 and TRBJ2-2; the D is unclear. V lost 1 base, J lost 0 bases, and 9 bases lay in between. The CDR3 is made up of 16 amino acids. This chain's CDR3 is CASSLGLGANTGELFF. DNA of the CDR3: TGTGCCAGCAGTTTAGGGTTAGGAGCGAACACCGGGGAGCTGTTTTTT.

The chain uses TRBV7-3 and TRBJ1-2; D uncertain. Germline V CDR1 and CDR2: SGHTA, FQGTGA. The CDR3 sequence is 13 residues long. V lost 2 bases, J lost 7 bases, and 11 bases lay in between. The CDR3 nucleotides are TGTGCCAGCAGCTTAGATCCTGGTGGTGGCTACACCTTC. Protein: CASSLDPGGGYTF. Combining the CDR3 with reference TRBV7-3 and TRBJ1-2 gives the whole variable domain GAGVSQTPSNKVTEKGKYVELRCDPISGHTALYWYRQSLGQGPEFLIYFQGTGAADDSGLPNDRFFAVRPEGSVSTLKIQRTERGDSAVYLCASSLDPGGGYTFGSGTRLTVV.

This clonotype has ten or more counts. The CDR3 DNA sequence: TGTGCCAGCAGTTACTTGGGACATGCAGATACGCAGTATTTT. Translating it yields CASSYLGHADTQYF. The V call is TRBV6-5, the J call TRBJ2-3; possibly TRBD1 for D (6 bases). V was trimmed by 1 base and J by 4 bases, leaving 9 bases between them. CDR1 MNHEY and CDR2 SVGAGI come from the germline V gene. The CDR3 covers 14 residues.

This clonotype was picked up many times. V and J are TRBV10-3 and TRBJ2-3; D uncertain. The V end was cut by 10 bases, the J end by 0 bases, with 17 bases between. Germline assignment: CDR1 ENHRY and CDR2 SYGVKD. CDR3 length: 15 amino acids. The DNA of the CDR3 is TGTGCCACCCAGTGGACGGGTGATAGCACAGATACGCAGTATTTT. This encodes CATQWTGDSTDTQYF.

This clonotype was observed a handful of times. In DNA form, the CDR3 reads TGTGCCACCCACCGCACCGGGACACGTAAAGAGACCCAGTACTTC. As protein: CATHRTGTRKETQYF. This chain links TRBV5-6 with TRBJ2-5, with a tentative D call TRBD1 (6 bases). The CDR3 extends over 15 amino acids. Germline V gives CDR1 SGHDT, CDR2 YYEEEE. V was cut by 9 bases and J by 3 bases, with 21 bases left in between. Filled out from reference TRBV5-6 and TRBJ2-5, the complete variable domain reads DAGVTQSPTHLIKTRGQQVTLRCSPKSGHDTVSWYQQALGQGPQFIFQYYEEEERQRGNFPDRFSGHQFPNYSSELNVNALLLGDSALYLCATHRTGTRKETQYFGPGTRLLVL.

This clonotype was picked up many times. The chain has TRBV10-3 and TRBJ2-5; possible D gene TRBD2, 5 bases. Per the germline V gene, CDR1 is ENHRY and CDR2 is SYGVKD. The length of the CDR3 is 13 residues. V shed 6 bases and J shed 2 bases, with 10 bases lying between them. The CDR3 spells CAISERIQETQYF. The CDR3 DNA is TGTGCCATCAGCGAGCGGATACAAGAGACCCAGTACTTC.

Ten or more counts support this clonotype. The chain joins TRBV12-3 or TRBV12-4 to TRBJ2-1; D tentatively fits TRBD1 or TRBD2 (5 bases each). V lost 6 bases and J lost 0, with 15 bases in between. CDR3 length equals 16 residues. CDR3 in DNA: TGTGCCAGCAGCGCAGCCGGGACCGCCTCCTACAATGAGCAGTTCTTC. Its translation: CASSAAGTASYNEQFF.

The chain carries TRBV4-1 and TRBJ2-3; D possibly corresponds to TRBD2 (6 bases). CDR1 and CDR2 (germline): MGHRA, YSYEKL. V was shortened by 6 bases and J by 0 bases, with 16 bases between the two germline ends. The length of the CDR3 is 16 residues. The CDR3: CASSPVLASSTDTQYF. CDR3 nucleotide sequence: TGCGCCAGCAGTCCCGTTCTAGCGTCTAGCACAGATACGCAGTATTTT.